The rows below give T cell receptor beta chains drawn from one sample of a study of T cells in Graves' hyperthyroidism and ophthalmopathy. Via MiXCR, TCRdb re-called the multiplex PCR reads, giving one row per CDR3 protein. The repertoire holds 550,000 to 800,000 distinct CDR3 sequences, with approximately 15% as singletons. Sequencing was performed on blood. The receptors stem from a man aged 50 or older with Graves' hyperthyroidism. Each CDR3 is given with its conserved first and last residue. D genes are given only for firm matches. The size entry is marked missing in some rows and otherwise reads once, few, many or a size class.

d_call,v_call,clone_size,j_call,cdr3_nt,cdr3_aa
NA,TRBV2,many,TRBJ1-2,TGTGCCAGCGGGGGGATGGTCCAGGGAGGCTACACCTTC,CASGGMVQGGYTF
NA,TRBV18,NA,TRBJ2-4,TGTGCCAGCACGTTACAAGGCGCAGGCAAAAACATTCAGTACTTC,CASTLQGAGKNIQYF
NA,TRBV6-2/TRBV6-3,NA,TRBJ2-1,TGTGCCAGCAGTTTAGGCCCTCCGGGCGAATACAATGAGCAGTTCTTC,CASSLGPPGEYNEQFF
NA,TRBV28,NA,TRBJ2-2,TGTGCCAGCAGTCGGGGCACTGGAGGAGTTACCGGGGAGCTGTTTTTT,CASSRGTGGVTGELFF
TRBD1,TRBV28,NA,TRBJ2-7,TGTGCCAGCAGCTCCGGGACAGGGGGCTCTGGACGACCCTACGAGCAGTACTTC,CASSSGTGGSGRPYEQYF
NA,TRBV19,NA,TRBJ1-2,TGTGCCAGTTCGTACCGGGACCGCATTTACTATGGCTACACCTTC,CASSYRDRIYYGYTF
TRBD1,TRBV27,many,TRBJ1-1,TGTGCCAGCAGGGACAGGGGGCTACGAGGTGAAGCTTTCTTT,CASRDRGLRGEAFF
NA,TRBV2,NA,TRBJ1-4,TGTGCCAGCAGCCCAGGGAGGTCTCGGGAAAAACTGTTTTTT,CASSPGRSREKLFF
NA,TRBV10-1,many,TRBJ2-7,TGCGCCAGCAGTAAGGGAACCGAGCAGTACTTC,CASSKGTEQYF
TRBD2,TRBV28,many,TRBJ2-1,TGTGCCAGCATTAGCGGGAGTGTGACCTACAATGAGCAGTTCTTC,CASISGSVTYNEQFF
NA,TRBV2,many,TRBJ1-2,TGTGCCAGCAGTGAAAGAGGGGCCGTTAACTATGGCTACACCTTC,CASSERGAVNYGYTF
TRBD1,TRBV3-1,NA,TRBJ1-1,TGTGCCTGCAGCCAAGGGACAGGGGCGCAGAACACTGAAGCTTTCTTT,CACSQGTGAQNTEAFF
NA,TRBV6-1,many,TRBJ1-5,TGTGCCAGCAGTGTTGATTCATATAGCAATCAGCCCCAGCATTTT,CASSVDSYSNQPQHF
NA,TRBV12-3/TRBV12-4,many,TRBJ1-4,TGTGCCAGCAGAAGGACAGAAGAAAAACTGTTTTTT,CASRRTEEKLFF
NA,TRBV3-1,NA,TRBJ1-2,TGTGCCAGCAGCCAAATGTCGACCGGGACAAGCTATGGCTACACCTTC,CASSQMSTGTSYGYTF
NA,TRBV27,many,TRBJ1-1,TGTGCCAGCAGTTCGACCGGGTCCTACACTGAAGCTTTCTTT,CASSSTGSYTEAFF